The source of this TCR beta chain is a study of beta chain features in type 1 diabetes. General study findings and limits: Type 1 diabetes patients had TCRB CDR3s that were shorter (moderately but significantly so) in all four CD4+ subsets.

Of the isolated RNA, all was reverse transcribed, and so the sequenced material was expressed TCRB transcripts. Sequenced by immunoSEQ multiplex PCR; TCRdb stores in-frame clones only, minus some. The sample holds more than 300,000 clones; over 7% are singletons and the top ten take over 0.95%. A note on this clone: What it binds is unknown.

Germline lookup yields CDR1 ENHRY and CDR2 SYGVKD. The CDR3 loop spans 16 amino acids. With 1 base removed from V and 7 bases from J, the gap between germline ends came to 14 bases. The rearrangement uses TRBV10-3 and TRBJ1-6; a possible D gene is TRBD1 (5 bases). This TCR was recovered from a man aged 25-40 years with type 1 diabetes. The source material was central memory CD4+ T cells from blood. The CDR3 nucleotides read TGTGCCATCAGTGAGTACCGTGGGACGGAGAATTCACCCCTCCACTTT. Translating gives CAISEYRGTENSPLHF.